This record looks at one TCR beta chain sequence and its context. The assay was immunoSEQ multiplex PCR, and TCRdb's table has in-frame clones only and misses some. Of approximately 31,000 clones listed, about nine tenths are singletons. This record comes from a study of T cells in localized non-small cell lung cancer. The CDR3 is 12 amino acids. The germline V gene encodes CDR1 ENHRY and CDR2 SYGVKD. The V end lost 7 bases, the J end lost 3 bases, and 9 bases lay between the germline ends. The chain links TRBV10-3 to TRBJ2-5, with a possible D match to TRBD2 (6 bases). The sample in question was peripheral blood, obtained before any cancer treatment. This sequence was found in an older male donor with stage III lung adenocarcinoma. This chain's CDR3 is CAIKGGEETQYF. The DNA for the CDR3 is TGTGCCATCAAGGGCGGGGAAGAGACCCAGTACTTC.